Each of the 23 T cell receptor beta chains below was sequenced from the same sample in a study of shared clonotypes between healthy human individuals. Clones were read by immunoSEQ multiplex PCR, and TCRdb kept only the in-frame ones, dropping some. This table has 900,000 to 1,200,000 clones, around 78% appearing once. The sequenced material came from memory CD4+ T cells from PBMCs. Subset defined: CD45RA-negative fraction. These receptors all come from a man aged 18 to 29 in good health. Some clones in this sample may be carry-over from other donors' samples.

V is TRBV11-3 and J is TRBJ2-2, with D hard to call. The length of the CDR3 is 12 residues. V was cut by 6 bases and J by 6 bases, with 8 bases left in between. CDR1 is SGHNT, CDR2 YENEEA, per germline. The CDR3 coding sequence is TGTGCCAGCAGTCGCACATCCGGGGAGCTGTTTTTT. This encodes CASSRTSGELFF.

This chain uses TRBV4-1 with TRBJ1-3, with a tentative D call TRBD1 (6 bases). Trimming took 5 bases from V and 2 from J, leaving 13 bases between them. CDR1 MGHRA and CDR2 YSYEKL come from the germline V gene. The CDR3 consists of 15 residues. DNA for the CDR3: TGCGCCAGCAGCGATACCGGGACAACTGGAAACACCATATATTTT. Its translation is CASSDTGTTGNTIYF.

The chain recombines TRBV7-2 with TRBJ2-2, with TRBD2 as a possible D gene (5 bases). Trimming took 8 bases from V and 3 from J, leaving 13 bases between them. This CDR3 is built from 14 residues. CDR1 is SGHTA and CDR2 is FQGNSA in the germline V gene. The CDR3 region has the DNA TGTGCCAGCGGACGAACTAGAGACACCGGGGAGCTGTTTTTT. Translated: CASGRTRDTGELFF. Full variable domain (remainder filled in from reference TRBV7-2 and TRBJ2-2): GAGVSQSPSNKVTEKGKDVELRCDPISGHTALYWYRQSLGQGLEFLIYFQGNSAPDKSGLPSDRFSAERTGGSVSTLTIQRTQQEDSAVYLCASGRTRDTGELFFGEGSRLTVL.

There are a few counts of this clone. V gene TRBV2 combines with J gene TRBJ2-1, with TRBD2 matching 9 bases. Unmatched junction bases numbered 11, after V lost 3 bases and J lost 8 bases. This CDR3 spans 16 amino acids. Germline lookup yields CDR1 SNHLY and CDR2 FYNNEI. The CDR3 DNA reads as TGTGCCAGCAGTGATTTAGCGGGAGATGCATTATATGAGCAGTTCTTC. Protein sequence: CASSDLAGDALYEQFF.

This clone occurred once. The chain employs TRBV7-3 and TRBJ2-1, with 8 bases lining up with TRBD2. The CDR3 consists of 15 residues. J lost 4 bases, V lost 5 bases, and 7 bases had no gene match. From germline, CDR1 is SGHTA and CDR2 FQGTGA. CDR3 DNA: TGTGCCAGCAGCCTCTTAGCGGGGACATACAATGAGCAGTTCTTC. As protein: CASSLLAGTYNEQFF.

The chain combines TRBV9 with TRBJ2-7; D assignment may be TRBD1 or TRBD2 (5 bases each). Trimming stripped 3 bases from V and 2 bases from J, with 15 bases between. The germline gives CDR1 SGDLS, CDR2 YYNGEE. This CDR3 region has 15 residues. The CDR3 loop is CASSATGTSTYEQYF. CDR3 coding DNA: TGTGCCAGCAGCGCAACCGGGACGTCTACCTACGAGCAGTACTTC.

The CDR3 reads CASSSGRVRNTEAFF. The CDR3 region has the DNA TGTGCCAGCAGCTCGGGGCGCGTAAGGAACACTGAAGCTTTCTTT. V gene TRBV27 combines with J gene TRBJ1-1; possible D gene TRBD1, 5 bases. The CDR3 contains 15 residues. V lost 6 bases and J lost 1, with 15 bases in between. The germline gives CDR1 MNHEY, CDR2 SMNVEV (reference sequence).

On this clone itself: This CDR3 is also generated by other DNA sequences in the sample. V gene TRBV5-1 combines with J gene TRBJ2-2, with 9 bases matching TRBD1. Germline CDR1 is SGHRS and CDR2 is YFSETQ. Trimming removed 4 bases from V and 6 bases from J; junction bases left unmatched: 7. The CDR3 contains 15 residues. CDR3 loop: CASSRTGEGAGELFF. DNA for the CDR3: TGCGCCAGCAGCCGGACAGGGGAGGGCGCCGGGGAGCTGTTTTTT.

The chain has TRBV7-3 and TRBJ2-1; D is unclear. This CDR3 has 15 amino acids. CDR1 is SGHTA, CDR2 FQGTGA, per germline. The V end was cut by 2 bases, the J end by 9 bases, with 17 bases between. In DNA, the CDR3 is TGTGCCAGCAGCTTACAGTGGTCCGGAGCCGCTGAGCAGTTCTTC. The encoded protein is CASSLQWSGAAEQFF.

This clone has only one observation. This chain connects TRBV5-1 to TRBJ1-4; no clear D. Germline V gene data show CDR1 as SGHRS and CDR2 as YFSETQ. Trimming removed 1 base from V and 4 bases from J, with 11 bases in between. CDR3 length: 15 residues. The CDR3 DNA sequence: TGCGCCAGCAGCTTGTTTTACGGAGATAATGAAAAACTGTTTTTT. It yields the protein CASSLFYGDNEKLFF.

This clone was detected once. The gene calls are TRBV29-1 and TRBJ2-3, with no clear D. Germline CDR1 is SQVTM and CDR2 is ANQGSEA. This CDR3 region has 13 residues. V was clipped by 6 bases and J by 2 bases, with 12 bases between them. The CDR3 DNA reads as TGCAGCGTGGGCACTACACTCACAGATACGCAGTATTTT. Its translation is CSVGTTLTDTQYF.

The chain has TRBV10-3 and TRBJ2-1; 9 nucleotides match TRBD2. The ends lost 7 bases at V and 6 bases at J; junction bases unmatched: 7. Looked up from germline, CDR1 is ENHRY and CDR2 is SYGVKD. The CDR3 length is 14 residues. Here the CDR3 DNA reads TGTGCCATCACCGGGACTAGCAGCTCCAATGAGCAGTTCTTC. Translation gives CAITGTSSSNEQFF.

This rearrangement joins TRBV28 to TRBJ2-5; D not certain. The length of the CDR3 is 14 residues. V dropped 5 bases and J dropped 5 bases, with 15 bases sitting between them. Germline CDR1 reads MDHEN; CDR2 reads SYDVKM. CDR3 DNA sequence: TGTGCCAGCAGTACCCCGGGTCTCCGGGAGACCCAGTACTTC. It is translated as CASSTPGLRETQYF.

This chain connects TRBV5-4 to TRBJ1-2; 10 bases map to TRBD1. The CDR3 length is 15 residues. Trimming cost V 4 bases and J 4 bases; bases outside gene matches: 7. Germline loops: CDR1 SGHNT, CDR2 YYREEE (reference sequence). The CDR3 sequence is CASSASRQGAYGYTF. The CDR3 DNA follows: TGTGCCAGCAGCGCCTCTAGACAGGGGGCCTATGGCTACACCTTC.

V gene TRBV19 combines with J gene TRBJ2-2; tentative D call: TRBD2 (6 bases). The CDR3 extends over 15 amino acids. Trimming took off 4 bases at V and 8 bases at J, with 17 bases between the two ends. The germline CDR1 and CDR2 sequences are LNHDA and SQIVND (reference sequence). CDR3 in DNA: TGTGCCAGTAGTAAACTAGCCAACATTGCTGGGGAGCTGTTTTTT. Translating it yields CASSKLANIAGELFF. The whole variable domain, filled in from reference TRBV19 and TRBJ2-2, reads DGGITQSPKYLFRKEGQNVTLSCEQNLNHDAMYWYRQDPGQGLRLIYYSQIVNDFQKGDIAEGYSVSREKKESFPLTVTSAQKNPTAFYLCASSKLANIAGELFFGEGSRLTVL.

The chain employs TRBV29-1 and TRBJ2-5; no clear D gene. This CDR3 contains 12 residues. Trimming left V 4 bases short and J 1 base short, with 7 bases between. Germline V gene lookup returns CDR1 SQVTM and CDR2 ANQGSEA. The CDR3 DNA reads as TGCAGCGTTGGGGCGTCCCAAGAGACCCAGTACTTC. Encoded protein: CSVGASQETQYF.

V and J are TRBV5-1 and TRBJ2-7, with 7 bases lining up with TRBD1. J lost 7 bases, V lost 2 bases, and 12 bases had no gene match. The CDR3 is 15 amino acids. Germline values: CDR1 SGHRS, CDR2 YFSETQ. In DNA, the CDR3 is TGCGCCAGCAGCTTAGACAGGGCCCTTGGAGGAGAGCAGTACTTC. Translation: CASSLDRALGGEQYF.

The chain employs TRBV7-6 and TRBJ2-2; D perhaps matches TRBD2 (5 bases). Trimming took 8 bases from V and 2 from J, leaving 9 bases between them. Germline V gene lookup returns CDR1 SGHVS and CDR2 FNYEAQ. The CDR3 consists of 13 residues. Here the CDR3 reads CASSGVNTGELFF. CDR3 coding DNA: TGTGCCAGCTCCGGGGTTAACACCGGGGAGCTGTTTTTT.

The chain couples TRBV9 to TRBJ2-1; TRBD2 agrees at 9 bases. The CDR3 is 15 residues long. Germline loops: CDR1 SGDLS, CDR2 YYNGEE. The V and J ends lost 3 bases and 5 bases, in that order; junction bases with no gene match: 6. DNA of the CDR3: TGTGCCAGCAGCGCTAGCGGGAAGGGTGACAATGAGCAGTTCTTC. Translated, it gives CASSASGKGDNEQFF.

CDR3 in amino acids: CASSLSLGQDGYETQYF. CDR3 coding DNA: TGCGCCAGCAGCTTGAGCCTGGGACAGGACGGGTACGAGACCCAGTACTTC. This chain connects TRBV5-1 to TRBJ2-5; 8 bases are a match to TRBD1. Germline V gives CDR1 SGHRS, CDR2 YFSETQ. J gave up 5 bases and V 1 base, and 13 bases lay outside the gene matches. This CDR3 spans 17 amino acids. Combining the CDR3 with reference TRBV5-1 and TRBJ2-5 gives the whole variable domain KAGVTQTPRYLIKTRGQQVTLSCSPISGHRSVSWYQQTPGQGLQFLFEYFSETQRNKGNFPGRFSGRQFSNSRSEMNVSTLELGDSALYLCASSLSLGQDGYETQYFGPGTRLLVL.

This clone is a singleton in its sample. The chain uses TRBV7-3 and TRBJ2-3; possibly TRBD1 for D (6 bases). This CDR3 is 15 amino acids long. V was cut by 5 bases and J by 0 bases, with 12 bases left in between. Germline V gene lookup returns CDR1 SGHTA and CDR2 FQGTGA. The CDR3 region has the DNA TGTGCCAGCAGCCCGGACAGATTTAGCACAGATACGCAGTATTTT. This encodes CASSPDRFSTDTQYF.

V usage is TRBV28 and J usage is TRBJ1-1; TRBD1 matches at 10 bases. Germline CDR1 and CDR2: MDHEN and SYDVKM. CDR3 size: 13 residues. V shed 4 bases and J 11 bases; nucleotides not matched to a gene: 7. Here the CDR3 DNA reads TGTGCCAGCAGTTGGGGGACAGGGGTTGGGGCTTTCTTT. Translation: CASSWGTGVGAFF. Variable domain in full (rest from reference TRBV28 and TRBJ1-1): DVKVTQSSRYLVKRTGEKVFLECVQDMDHENMFWYRQDPGLGLRLIYFSYDVKMKEKGDIPEGYSVSREKKERFSLILESASTNQTSMYLCASSWGTGVGAFFGQGTRLTVV.

This clone was seen repeatedly, ten times or more. The V and J genes are TRBV4-2 and TRBJ2-1; D perhaps matches TRBD1 (5 bases). The ends were cut back, 7 bases at V and 0 bases at J, with 10 bases in the middle. This CDR3 spans 14 amino acids. Germline V gene data show CDR1 as LGHNA and CDR2 as YNFKEQ. The CDR3 here is CASNRQSSYNEQFF. For the CDR3, the DNA is TGTGCCAGCAACAGACAGAGCTCCTACAATGAGCAGTTCTTC.